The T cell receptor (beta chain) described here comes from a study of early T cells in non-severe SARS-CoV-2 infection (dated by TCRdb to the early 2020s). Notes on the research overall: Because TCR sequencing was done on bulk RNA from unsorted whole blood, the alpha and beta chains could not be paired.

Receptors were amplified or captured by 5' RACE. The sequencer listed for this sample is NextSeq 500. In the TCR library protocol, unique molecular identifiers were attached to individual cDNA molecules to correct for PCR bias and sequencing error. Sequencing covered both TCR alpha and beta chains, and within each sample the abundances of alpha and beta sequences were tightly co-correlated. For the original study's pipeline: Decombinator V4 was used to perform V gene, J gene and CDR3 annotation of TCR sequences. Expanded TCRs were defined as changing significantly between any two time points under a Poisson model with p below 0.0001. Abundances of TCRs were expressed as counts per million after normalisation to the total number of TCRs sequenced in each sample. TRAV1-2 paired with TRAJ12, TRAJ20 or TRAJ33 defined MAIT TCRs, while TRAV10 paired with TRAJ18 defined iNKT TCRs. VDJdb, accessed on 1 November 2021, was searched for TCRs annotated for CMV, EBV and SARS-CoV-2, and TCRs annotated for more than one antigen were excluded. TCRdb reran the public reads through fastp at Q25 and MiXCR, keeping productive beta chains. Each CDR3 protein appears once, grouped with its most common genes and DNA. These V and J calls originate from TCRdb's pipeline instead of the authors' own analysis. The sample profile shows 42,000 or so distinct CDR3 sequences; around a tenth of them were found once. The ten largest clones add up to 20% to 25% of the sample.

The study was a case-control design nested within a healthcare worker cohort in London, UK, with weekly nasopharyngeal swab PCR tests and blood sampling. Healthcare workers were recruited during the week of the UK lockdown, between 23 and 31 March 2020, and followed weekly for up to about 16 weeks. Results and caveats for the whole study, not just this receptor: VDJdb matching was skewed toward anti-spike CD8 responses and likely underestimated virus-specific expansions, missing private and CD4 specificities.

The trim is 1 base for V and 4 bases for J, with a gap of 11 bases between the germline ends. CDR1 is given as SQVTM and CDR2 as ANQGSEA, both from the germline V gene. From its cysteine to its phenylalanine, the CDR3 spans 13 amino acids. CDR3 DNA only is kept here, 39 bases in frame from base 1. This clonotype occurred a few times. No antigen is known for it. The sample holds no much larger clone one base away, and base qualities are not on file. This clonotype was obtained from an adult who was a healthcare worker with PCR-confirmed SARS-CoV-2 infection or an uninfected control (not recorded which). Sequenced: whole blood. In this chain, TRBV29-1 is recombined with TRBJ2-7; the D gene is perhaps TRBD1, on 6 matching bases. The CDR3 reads CSVEGTGQYEQYF. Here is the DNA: TGCAGCGTTGAAGGGACGGGACAATACGAGCAGTACTTC.